This T cell receptor beta chain was sequenced in a study of preoperative IRX-2 immunotherapy in early breast cancer. Noted treatment: preoperative locoregional IRX-2 cytokine immunotherapy. This phase Ib study tested locoregional IRX-2 cytokine immunotherapy given before surgery. This clone was seen only a few times. Some clones are missing from TCRdb's copy, which holds only in-frame ones; the method was immunoSEQ multiplex PCR. The sample consists of about 32,000 clones, over 80% of them appearing once. The specimen was lymph node tissue, collected from a patient treated with IRX-2 immunotherapy. This sequence was found in a human donor with breast cancer.

CDR3 coding DNA: TGCAGCGCCAAACAGGGGTCACAAGGCTACGAGCAGTACTTC. This sequence encodes CSAKQGSQGYEQYF. The chain recombines TRBV29-1 with TRBJ2-7; 7 positions agree with TRBD1. CDR3 length: 14 residues. The junction had 12 bases not matched to a gene; V was cut back by 7 bases and J by 3 bases. Per the germline V gene, CDR1 is SQVTM and CDR2 is ANQGSEA.